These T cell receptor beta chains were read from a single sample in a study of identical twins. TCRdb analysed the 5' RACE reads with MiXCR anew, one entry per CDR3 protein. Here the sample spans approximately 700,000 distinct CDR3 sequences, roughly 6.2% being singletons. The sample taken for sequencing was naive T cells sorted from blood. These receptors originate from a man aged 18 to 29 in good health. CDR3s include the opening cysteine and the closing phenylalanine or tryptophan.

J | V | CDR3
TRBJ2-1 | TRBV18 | CASSPREGHEQFF
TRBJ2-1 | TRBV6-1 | CASRATRNNEQFF
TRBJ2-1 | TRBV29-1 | CSVDRETHWEVAYNEQFF
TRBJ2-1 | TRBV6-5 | CASSYSRLAPNEQFF
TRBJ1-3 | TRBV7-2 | CASSLAIPGTGNTIYF
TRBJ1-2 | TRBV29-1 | CSVEDSRGLIYGYTF
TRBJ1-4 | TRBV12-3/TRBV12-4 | CASSLAAGPTEKLFF
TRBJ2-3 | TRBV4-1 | CASSQEAGGGTDTQYF
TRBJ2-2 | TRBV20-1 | CSASRSTGELFF
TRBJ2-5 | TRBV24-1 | CATSDSGQQETQYF
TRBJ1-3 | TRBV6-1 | CASRSGPVDTIYF
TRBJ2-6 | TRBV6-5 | CASSYFDGRAGANVLTF
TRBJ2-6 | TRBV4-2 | CASSQLTGSGANVLTF
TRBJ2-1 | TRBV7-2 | CASRPTRSSYNEQFF
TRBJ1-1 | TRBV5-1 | CASSSGVNPNTEAFF
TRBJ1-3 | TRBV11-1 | CASSLLRLSQGASPGNTIYF
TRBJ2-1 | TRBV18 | CASSPKGAIRTHNEQFF
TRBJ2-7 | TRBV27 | CASSLSGGRIPPTQPQYF
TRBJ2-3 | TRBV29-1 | CSVEEGRGASDTQYF
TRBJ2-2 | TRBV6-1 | CASSQGQAAWWELFF
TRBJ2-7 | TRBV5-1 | CASSLREGRYYEQYF
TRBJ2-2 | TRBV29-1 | CSVETTGPRGTGELFF
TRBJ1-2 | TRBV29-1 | CSVELANYGYTF
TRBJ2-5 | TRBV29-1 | CSVDVGIETQYF
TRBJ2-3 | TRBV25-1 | CASSEVVAGNKDTQYF
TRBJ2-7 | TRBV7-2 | CASSLEHLPYEQYF
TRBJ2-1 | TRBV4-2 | CASSLLGTGIDHEQFF
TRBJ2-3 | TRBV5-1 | CASSLILGPRDFTDTQYF
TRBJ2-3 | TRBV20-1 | CSARVPRQLTDTQYF
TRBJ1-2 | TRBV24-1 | CATSDLRGLYTF
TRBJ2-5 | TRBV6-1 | CASSAVGTEQETQYF
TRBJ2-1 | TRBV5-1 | CASSLIQGGGHNEQFF
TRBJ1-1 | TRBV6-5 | CASSYSGGQGGTEAFF